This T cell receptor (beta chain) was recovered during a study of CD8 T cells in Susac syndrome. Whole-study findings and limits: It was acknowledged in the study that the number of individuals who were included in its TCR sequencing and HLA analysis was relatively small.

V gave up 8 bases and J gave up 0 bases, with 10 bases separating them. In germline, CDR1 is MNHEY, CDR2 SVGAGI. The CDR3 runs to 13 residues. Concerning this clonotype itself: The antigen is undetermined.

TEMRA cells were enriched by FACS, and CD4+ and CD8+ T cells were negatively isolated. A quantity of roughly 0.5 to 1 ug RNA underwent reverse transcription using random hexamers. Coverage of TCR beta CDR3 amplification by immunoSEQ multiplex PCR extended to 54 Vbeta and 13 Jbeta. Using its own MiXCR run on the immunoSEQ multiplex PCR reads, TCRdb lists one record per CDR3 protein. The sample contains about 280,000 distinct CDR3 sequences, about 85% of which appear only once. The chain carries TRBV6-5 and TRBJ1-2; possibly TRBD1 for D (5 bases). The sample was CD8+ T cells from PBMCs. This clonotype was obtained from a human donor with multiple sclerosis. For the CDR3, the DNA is TGTGCCAGCCGCGGGGCAGCTAACTATGGCTACACCTTC. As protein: CASRGAANYGYTF.